This section outlines one T cell receptor (beta chain) sequence together with its context. The sample belongs to a study of blood T cell repertoires in COVID-19. Study details: Collection of acute and convalescent COVID-19 samples took place in the United States, Italy and Spain. PBMCs, B-cell-depleted T cells, or T cells were the source of the cDNA or gDNA that made up the material.

The CDR3 spans 12 residues. Trimming stripped 2 bases from V and 6 bases from J, with 6 bases between. Germline CDR1 and CDR2: SEHNR and FQNEAQ (reference sequence). Per the original methods: From reference gene primer amplification, estimates of nucleated cell counts were derived. Libraries were prepared by immunoSEQ multiplex PCR; TCRdb keeps only in-frame clonotypes and omits some of them. The V and J calls and the clone size are those of that table, but D and trimming were determined from the DNA. The data contain about 84,000 clones, around four fifths of them singletons. Input material: peripheral blood. This sequence was found in a man older than 75 with active or convalescent COVID-19. The gene calls are TRBV7-9 and TRBJ2-3; D gene ambiguous. Here the CDR3 DNA reads TGTGCCAGCAGCTTATCCGGGGATACGCAGTATTTT. It is translated as CASSLSGDTQYF.